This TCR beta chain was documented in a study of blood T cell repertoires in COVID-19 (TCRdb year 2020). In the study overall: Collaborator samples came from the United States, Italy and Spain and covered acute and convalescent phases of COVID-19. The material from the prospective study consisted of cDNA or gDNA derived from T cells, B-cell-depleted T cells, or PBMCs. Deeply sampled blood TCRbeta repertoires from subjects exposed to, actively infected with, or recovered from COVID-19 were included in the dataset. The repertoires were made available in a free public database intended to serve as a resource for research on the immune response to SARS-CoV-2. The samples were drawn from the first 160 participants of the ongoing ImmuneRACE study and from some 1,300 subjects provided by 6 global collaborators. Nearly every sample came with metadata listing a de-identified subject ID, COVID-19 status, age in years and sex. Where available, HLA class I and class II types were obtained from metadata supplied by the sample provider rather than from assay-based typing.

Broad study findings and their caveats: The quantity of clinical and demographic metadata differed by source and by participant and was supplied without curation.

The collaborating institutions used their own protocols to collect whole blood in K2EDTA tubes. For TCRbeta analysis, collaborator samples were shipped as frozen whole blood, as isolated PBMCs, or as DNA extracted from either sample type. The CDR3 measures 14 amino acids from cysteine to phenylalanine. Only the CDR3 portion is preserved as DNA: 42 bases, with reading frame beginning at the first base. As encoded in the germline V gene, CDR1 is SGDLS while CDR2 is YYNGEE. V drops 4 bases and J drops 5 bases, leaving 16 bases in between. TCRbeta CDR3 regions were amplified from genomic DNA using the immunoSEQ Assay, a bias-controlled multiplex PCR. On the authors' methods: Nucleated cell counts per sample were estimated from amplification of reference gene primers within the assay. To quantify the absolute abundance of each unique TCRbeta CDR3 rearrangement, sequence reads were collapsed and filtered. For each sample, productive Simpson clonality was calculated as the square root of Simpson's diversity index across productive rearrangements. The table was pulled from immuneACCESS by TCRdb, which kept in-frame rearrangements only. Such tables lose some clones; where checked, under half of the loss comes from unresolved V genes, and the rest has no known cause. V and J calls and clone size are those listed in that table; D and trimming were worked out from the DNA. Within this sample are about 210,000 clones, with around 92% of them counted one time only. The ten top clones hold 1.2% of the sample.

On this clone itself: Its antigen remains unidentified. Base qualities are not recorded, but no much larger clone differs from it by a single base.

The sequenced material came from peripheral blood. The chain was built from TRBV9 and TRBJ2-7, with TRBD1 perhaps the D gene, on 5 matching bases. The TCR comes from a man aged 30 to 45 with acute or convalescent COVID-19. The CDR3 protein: CASSPPQVSHEQYF. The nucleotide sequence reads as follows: TGTGCCAGCAGCCCCCCACAGGTTTCCCACGAGCAGTACTTC.